This T cell receptor beta chain comes out of a study of OX40 agonist ivuxolimab in advanced cancers. Study-wide points: At 0.1 to 3.0 mg/kg, CD4+ and CD8+ blood T cells expanded clonally by week 6.

The protocol was immunoSEQ multiplex PCR, while the TCRdb copy is restricted to in-frame clones and leaves out a portion. Here the sample spans roughly 90,000 clones, approximately 85% being singletons. On this clone itself: The target antigen is unknown.

The sequence was obtained from an adult with an advanced solid tumor such as melanoma, head and neck, liver or kidney cancer. The sequences come from CD4+ or CD8+ T cells sorted from blood, collected in a trial of the OX40 agonist ivuxolimab.

The CDR3 region is CASSFPAGQKNIQYF. The CDR3 nucleotides read TGTGCCAGCAGTTTCCCGGCAGGACAAAAAAACATTCAGTACTTC. The chain recombines TRBV28 with TRBJ2-4; a weak D match, TRBD1 (5 bases). The germline V gene encodes CDR1 MDHEN and CDR2 SYDVKM. V lost 3 bases and J lost 4, with 13 bases in between. The CDR3 is made up of 15 amino acids.